This T cell receptor beta chain was sequenced in a study of cytomegalovirus exposure and HLA in healthy donors. General study results and limits: It was reported in a later analysis that an Asian-associated ancestry cluster showed fewer N-insertions than the approximately 670-donor mean.

A word on this clone: As yet, its antigen is unknown.

In the PCR, 60 Vbeta and 13 Jbeta primers were used. The data were produced by immunoSEQ multiplex PCR, yet TCRdb's version contains in-frame clones alone and is incomplete. The data contain about 130,000 clones, about 74% of them singletons. Germline V lookup: CDR1 LGHNT, CDR2 FRNRAP. Trimming removed 6 bases from V and 0 bases from J; junction bases left unmatched: 11. This CDR3 has 17 amino acids. Sequenced: PBMCs. The rearrangement links TRBV12-5 to TRBJ2-1, with TRBD1 matching 7 bases. This clonotype was obtained from a man between 40 and 49 years old in good health and CMV-seropositive. The CDR3: CASGTLVGQSSYNEQFF. The CDR3 DNA is TGTGCTAGTGGAACTCTGGTGGGACAGAGCTCCTACAATGAGCAGTTCTTC.